This T cell receptor beta chain was captured by sequencing in a study of blood T cells in healthy people across ages. This clonotype came up a few times. Its antigen is unknown. Germline CDR1 LNHDA, CDR2 SQIVND (reference sequence). V lost 6 bases to trimming and J lost 4 bases; unmatched junction nucleotides: 5. The CDR3 consists of 15 residues. Next came a second PCR, run for roughly 7 to 12 cycles, which used a sample-barcoded 5' primer along with a J-beta primer mix. Each of the cDNA molecules was tagged by a template-switch adaptor with 12 random nucleotides. One entry per CDR3 protein, called by TCRdb with MiXCR from the 5' RACE reads. The sample shows 1.4 million or so distinct CDR3 sequences, approximately 43% of them seen only once. Study outcomes and limitations: The unsorted PBMCs prevented any conclusive comparison of naive versus antigen-experienced cells. The study found TCR beta diversity correlated strongly with naive T cell percentage. Compared with aged donors, long-lived donors showed fewer expanded clones, suggesting selection.

The sample taken for sequencing was blood. The TCR was taken from a woman aged 18-35 years in good health. The chain couples TRBV19 to TRBJ2-2, with 10 bases identical to TRBD1. Written as DNA, the CDR3 is TGTGCCAGTAGCCGGGACAGGGGTTTCACCGGGGAGCTGTTTTTT. Translation: CASSRDRGFTGELFF. The full variable domain, completed using reference TRBV19 and TRBJ2-2, is DGGITQSPKYLFRKEGQNVTLSCEQNLNHDAMYWYRQDPGQGLRLIYYSQIVNDFQKGDIAEGYSVSREKKESFPLTVTSAQKNPTAFYLCASSRDRGFTGELFFGEGSRLTVL.